These 20 T cell receptor beta chains share one sample of origin, sequenced in a study of T cells in localized non-small cell lung cancer. Profiling relied on immunoSEQ multiplex PCR, and the TCRdb table lists in-frame clones only, not all of them. The sample lists around 3,600 clones; about 31% were seen once. The material was normal lung tissue next to the tumor, obtained before any cancer treatment. These receptor sequences come from a male donor older than 55 with stage III lung adenocarcinoma.

This sequence joins TRBV28 and TRBJ2-7; D call uncertain. CDR3 size: 13 residues. V gave up 5 bases and J gave up 5 bases, with 13 bases separating them. Germline CDR1 MDHEN, CDR2 SYDVKM. The CDR3 coding sequence is TGTGCCAGCAGTCCTCCCCGGTCCAACGAGCAGTACTTC. Protein: CASSPPRSNEQYF. Combining the CDR3 with reference TRBV28 and TRBJ2-7 gives the whole variable domain DVKVTQSSRYLVKRTGEKVFLECVQDMDHENMFWYRQDPGLGLRLIYFSYDVKMKEKGDIPEGYSVSREKKERFSLILESASTNQTSMYLCASSPPRSNEQYFGPGTRLTVT.

This clone was seen more than once but under ten times. J is TRBJ1-5 and V is TRBV23-1; D gene unclear. TRBV23-1 is labeled an ORF, and its function is uncertain. CDR3 length: 13 amino acids. V was clipped by 6 bases and J by 7 bases, with 13 bases between them. Here the CDR3 reads CASSLEGDQPQHF. The CDR3 DNA reads as TGCGCCAGCAGCTTGGAGGGTGACCAGCCCCAGCATTTT.

V is TRBV11-3 and J is TRBJ2-2; weak D call: TRBD2 (6 bases). This CDR3 comprises 15 residues. The V and J ends lost 5 bases and 2 bases respectively, with 12 bases between them. Germline values: CDR1 SGHNT, CDR2 YENEEA. In DNA, the CDR3 is TGTGCCAGCAGCCCGGGACTGGGAAACACCGGGGAGCTGTTTTTT. Translation gives CASSPGLGNTGELFF.

By share, this clone ranks as medium-sized (0.01 to 0.1%). V gene TRBV9 combines with J gene TRBJ2-7; 10 nucleotides match TRBD2. The V segment lost 2 bases and the J segment 2 bases; nucleotides outside the gene matches: 4. Germline lookup yields CDR1 SGDLS and CDR2 YYNGEE. CDR3 length: 15 residues. The CDR3 loop reads CASSVGAGGPYEQYF. Here the CDR3 DNA reads TGTGCCAGCAGCGTTGGAGCGGGAGGGCCCTACGAGCAGTACTTC.

By frequency in the sample, this clone is medium-sized (0.01 to 0.1%). This chain joins TRBV9 and TRBJ2-2; possible D gene TRBD1, 7 bases. The CDR3 is 15 residues long. The germline V gene encodes CDR1 SGDLS and CDR2 YYNGEE. The V end was cut by 6 bases, the J end by 4 bases, with 16 bases between. CDR3 sequence (DNA): TGTGCCAGCATAGGAGGGGGCGCCGGCACCGGGGAGCTGTTTTTT. It is translated as CASIGGGAGTGELFF.

This clone turned up a few times. The CDR3 reads CASSPSEGDTGELFF. CDR3 nucleotides: TGTGCCAGCAGTCCCTCCGAGGGGGACACCGGGGAGCTGTTTTTT. This chain links TRBV6-8 with TRBJ2-2; the D gene is possibly TRBD1 (6 bases). Trimming removed 5 bases from V and 3 bases from J, with 13 bases in between. This CDR3 contains 15 residues. Germline V CDR1 and CDR2: MNHGY, SAAAGT.

In this sample, this clone turned up a few times. The chain couples TRBV9 to TRBJ1-4, with D hard to call. The CDR3 has 14 amino acids. Germline lookup yields CDR1 SGDLS and CDR2 YYNGEE. V lost 3 bases and J lost 2, with 8 bases in between. The chain's CDR3 is CASSAHGTNEKLFF. CDR3 in DNA: TGTGCCAGCAGCGCGCATGGGACTAATGAAAAACTGTTTTTT.

This clone has only a few counts. The chain is built from TRBV6-8 and TRBJ2-7, with TRBD2 as a possible D gene (6 bases). Trimming removed 0 bases from V and 7 bases from J, with 13 bases in between. The germline V gene has CDR1 MNHGY and CDR2 SAAAGT. The CDR3 is 14 residues long. The CDR3 coding sequence is TGTGCCAGCAGTTACTCGACGGGGGAGTTGGAGCAGTACTTC. Translated, it gives CASSYSTGELEQYF.

V usage is TRBV11-3 and J usage is TRBJ1-3; D gene uncertain. V was shortened by 5 bases and J by 2 bases, with 19 bases between the two germline ends. Germline V gene lookup returns CDR1 SGHNT and CDR2 YENEEA. The CDR3 loop spans 17 amino acids. The CDR3 sequence is CASSQAGSRGAGNTIYF. The DNA for the CDR3 is TGTGCCAGCAGCCAAGCTGGGAGTCGTGGAGCTGGAAACACCATATATTTT. The full variable domain, rest sourced from reference TRBV11-3 and TRBJ1-3, is EAGVVQSPRYKIIEKKQPVAFWCNPISGHNTLYWYLQNLGQGPELLIRYENEEAVDDSQLPKDRFSAERLKGVDSTLKIQPAELGDSAVYLCASSQAGSRGAGNTIYFGEGSWLTVV.

This clone was counted a few times. The V call is TRBV6-8, the J call TRBJ1-4; D is unclear. V shed 5 bases and J shed 6 bases, with 10 bases lying between them. Germline-derived CDR1 and CDR2 are MNHGY and SAAAGT. The CDR3 is 13 residues long. CDR3 amino acids: CASSTGVYEKLFF. CDR3 in DNA: TGTGCCAGCAGTACGGGAGTTTATGAAAAACTGTTTTTT.

This clone appeared a few times. The J gene is TRBJ2-3, the V gene TRBV11-3, with 13 bases lining up with TRBD2. This CDR3 comprises 18 residues. Unmatched junction bases numbered 9, after V lost 3 bases and J lost 3 bases. In germline, CDR1 is SGHNT, CDR2 YENEEA. DNA of the CDR3: TGTGCCAGCAGCTTGCCCGGTGCACTAGCGGGAGGGACAGATACGCAGTATTTT. This translates into CASSLPGALAGGTDTQYF.

This clone was seen a handful of times. A read error may produce the germline difference seen at one junction end. The V gene is TRBV15, the J gene TRBJ2-1, with 10 nucleotides matching TRBD2. Per the germline V gene, CDR1 is LNHNV and CDR2 is YYDKDF (reference sequence). The CDR3 consists of 15 residues. The CDR3 protein is CASSPSGRAIDEQFF. The CDR3 DNA sequence: TGTGCCAGCAGCCCCAGCGGGAGGGCCATCGATGAGCAGTTCTTC.

This clone turned up a few times. This rearrangement joins TRBV29-1 to TRBJ1-1, with TRBD1 as a possible D gene (6 bases). Germline V gene data show CDR1 as SQVTM and CDR2 as ANQGSEA. V was clipped by 4 bases and J by 1 base, with 10 bases between them. The CDR3 totals 13 residues. The CDR3 is CSVAGTPNTEAFF. The DNA for the CDR3 is TGCAGCGTTGCTGGGACACCGAACACTGAAGCTTTCTTT. Full variable domain (remainder filled in from reference TRBV29-1 and TRBJ1-1): SAVISQKPSRDICQRGTSLTIQCQVDSQVTMMFWYRQQPGQSLTLIATANQGSEATYESGFVIDKFPISRPNLTFSTLTVSNMSPEDSSIYLCSVAGTPNTEAFFGQGTRLTVV.

This clone was counted only a few times. The chain uses TRBV19 and TRBJ1-2; 7 bases align to TRBD1. Trimming cost V 5 bases and J 7 bases; bases outside gene matches: 4. Looked up from germline, CDR1 is LNHDA and CDR2 is SQIVND (reference sequence). The CDR3 runs 12 residues. For the CDR3, the DNA is TGTGCCAGTAGTTTTAAGGGGGCTGGCTACACCTTC. This sequence encodes CASSFKGAGYTF.

This clone was seen a few times. The chain has TRBV11-3 and TRBJ2-1; TRBD2 agrees at 8 bases. V trimming: 4 bases; J trimming: 10 bases; junction bases outside the gene matches: 9. Germline CDR1 is SGHNT and CDR2 is YENEEA. The length of the CDR3 is 14 residues. The CDR3 nucleotides read TGTGCCAGCAGCTCCCGGGGGGGGAATAGCGAGCAGTTCTTC. It is translated as CASSSRGGNSEQFF. Drawing the rest from reference TRBV11-3 and TRBJ2-1, the complete variable domain is EAGVVQSPRYKIIEKKQPVAFWCNPISGHNTLYWYLQNLGQGPELLIRYENEEAVDDSQLPKDRFSAERLKGVDSTLKIQPAELGDSAVYLCASSSRGGNSEQFFGPGTRLTVL.

A few counts support this clone. The rearrangement joins TRBV9 to TRBJ2-5; 12 bases are shared with TRBD2. The CDR3 covers 14 residues. The germline V gene has CDR1 SGDLS and CDR2 YYNGEE. After removal of 0 bases from V and 13 bases from J, the junction contained 7 bases not matched to a gene. This CDR3 is CASSVALAGGPVYF. DNA of the CDR3: TGTGCCAGCAGCGTAGCGCTAGCGGGAGGGCCCGTGTACTTC.

This clone was counted a few times. CDR3 sequence (DNA): TGTGCCAGCAGCTTATGGACGGAGAATCAGCCCCAGCATTTT. Translation: CASSLWTENQPQHF. V usage is TRBV11-3 and J usage is TRBJ1-5, with D unclear. Trimming removed 2 bases at V and 4 bases at J, with 9 bases between. Germline lookup yields CDR1 SGHNT and CDR2 YENEEA. The CDR3 has 14 residues.

This clone was detected a few times. The CDR3 coding sequence is TGTGCCAGCAGCTCGGCCTCCTGGCAGGGCCAGAATGAGCAGTTCTTC. This gives the protein CASSSASWQGQNEQFF. This sequence joins TRBV7-4 and TRBJ2-1, with D maybe TRBD1 (5 bases). This CDR3 spans 16 amino acids. Germline V gene lookup returns CDR1 SGHVT and CDR2 SQSDAQ. Trimming left V 4 bases short and J 7 bases short, with 20 bases between.

This clone was counted between two and nine times. The rearrangement joins TRBV11-3 to TRBJ2-1, with a tentative D call TRBD2 (5 bases). The CDR3 length is 14 residues. Looked up from germline, CDR1 is SGHNT and CDR2 is YENEEA. V shed 6 bases and J shed 6 bases, with 15 bases lying between them. The CDR3 sequence is CASRDGELVNEQFF. The CDR3 DNA sequence: TGTGCCAGCAGGGATGGAGAACTAGTCAATGAGCAGTTCTTC.

V gene TRBV6-8 combines with J gene TRBJ2-3, with 12 nucleotides matching TRBD2. The germline CDR1 and CDR2 sequences are MNHGY and SAAAGT. The J segment lost 1 base and the V segment lost 0 bases, leaving 5 bases of the junction unmatched. The CDR3 has 18 amino acids. The CDR3 sequence: CASSYSRLAGGGTDTQYF. The CDR3 bases are TGTGCCAGCAGTTACTCGAGGCTAGCGGGAGGGGGCACAGATACGCAGTATTTT.